The 30 T cell receptor beta chains below all came from one sample that was sequenced in a study of blood T cell repertoires in COVID-19. Assay: immunoSEQ multiplex PCR; the TCRdb copy retains only in-frame clones and omits some. The sample records under 300,000 clones, over 75% being singletons. The sequencing sample was made of peripheral blood. The receptors originated from a human donor in a cohort sampled during active COVID-19.

The V gene is TRBV11-2, the J gene TRBJ2-7; D might be TRBD1 (5 bases). Looked up from germline, CDR1 is SGHAT and CDR2 is FQNNGV. V dropped 5 bases and J dropped 0 bases, with 11 bases sitting between them. This CDR3 has 14 amino acids. The CDR3 coding sequence is TGTGCCAGCAGCGGTGACAGTTTCTCCTACGAGCAGTACTTC. This gives the protein CASSGDSFSYEQYF.

This clone has only one observation. V gene TRBV29-1 combines with J gene TRBJ2-3; 10 positions match TRBD1. The V gene end was trimmed by 7 bases and the J gene end by 2 bases; junction bases not matched to a gene: 3. CDR1 and CDR2 (germline): SQVTM, ANQGSEA. The CDR3 sequence is 13 residues long. The CDR3 coding sequence is TGCAGCGGGACAGGGGGTTCCACAGATACGCAGTATTTT. This sequence encodes CSGTGGSTDTQYF.

This rearrangement joins TRBV9 to TRBJ2-1, with a weak D call TRBD1 (6 bases). From germline, CDR1 is SGDLS and CDR2 YYNGEE. This CDR3 has 13 residues. V lost 3 bases and J 5 bases, leaving 9 bases between the germline ends. CDR3 amino acids: CASSGQANNEQFF. The CDR3 DNA reads TGTGCCAGCAGCGGACAGGCCAACAATGAGCAGTTCTTC.

The chain uses TRBV2 and TRBJ2-3, with TRBD2 matching 9 bases. This CDR3 contains 17 residues. CDR1 is SNHLY, CDR2 FYNNEI, per germline. J gave up 0 bases and V 7 bases, and 11 bases lay outside the gene matches. DNA for the CDR3: TGTGCCAGCAAACGGCGGGAGGGCCGGATTAGCACAGATACGCAGTATTTT. It yields the protein CASKRREGRISTDTQYF.

This chain joins TRBV6-6 and TRBJ1-1; no firm D call. The CDR3 length is 14 residues. The V gene's germline CDR1 is MNHNY and CDR2 SVGAGI (reference sequence). V was shortened by 4 bases and J by 1 base, with 10 bases between the two germline ends. For the CDR3, the DNA is TGTGCCAGCAGTTCCCGGGCGGGGAACACTGAAGCTTTCTTT. Encoded protein: CASSSRAGNTEAFF.

This clone was found once. This chain joins TRBV7-2 and TRBJ1-1; D unresolved. Trimming took 0 bases from V and 11 from J, leaving 16 bases between them. The CDR3 contains 14 residues. Germline CDR1 SGHTA, CDR2 FQGNSA. The CDR3 DNA reads TGTGCCAGCAGCTTAGCGATGCGGGGATCGAGGGCTTTCTTT. It yields the protein CASSLAMRGSRAFF.

V usage is TRBV7-2 and J usage is TRBJ2-5, with D perhaps matching TRBD2 (5 bases). V was trimmed by 2 bases and J by 4 bases, leaving 11 bases between them. CDR1 and CDR2 from the germline V gene are SGHTA and FQGNSA. CDR3 length: 14 residues. The CDR3 DNA sequence: TGTGCCAGCAGCTTATTCGGACTGGGAGAGACCCAGTACTTC. Protein sequence: CASSLFGLGETQYF.

This chain joins TRBV27 and TRBJ2-4, with D perhaps matching TRBD1 (5 bases). V shed 0 bases and J shed 3 bases, with 12 bases lying between them. The germline V gene encodes CDR1 MNHEY and CDR2 SMNVEV (reference sequence). The CDR3 spans 16 residues. CDR3 protein: CASSLSVRVYKNIQYF. CDR3 DNA: TGTGCCAGCAGTTTATCGGTCAGGGTTTACAAAAACATTCAGTACTTC.

The rearrangement joins TRBV2 to TRBJ2-7; 9 nucleotides line up with TRBD2. This CDR3 contains 15 residues. From germline, CDR1 is SNHLY and CDR2 FYNNEI. Trimming cost V 6 bases and J 0 bases; bases outside gene matches: 6. CDR3 residues: CASRRIAGASYEQYF. As DNA, the CDR3 is TGTGCCAGCAGGCGGATAGCGGGGGCCTCCTACGAGCAGTACTTC.

V usage is TRBV28 and J usage is TRBJ1-4, with D possibly being TRBD1 (6 bases). This CDR3 comprises 16 residues. Germline CDR1 reads MDHEN; CDR2 reads SYDVKM. The V and J ends lost 7 bases and 5 bases respectively, with 20 bases between them. DNA of the CDR3: TGTGCCAGCATACGGGGGGGCGACGCCCCGAATGAAAAACTGTTTTTT. This codes for CASIRGGDAPNEKLFF.

The genes are TRBV24-1 and TRBJ2-3, with D tentatively TRBD2 (6 bases). The V and J ends lost 4 bases and 2 bases respectively, with 18 bases between them. The CDR3 is 17 amino acids. Germline CDR1 KGHDR, CDR2 SFDVKD. CDR3 DNA: TGTGCCACCAGTGACTCCGCGGTTAGCGGTTTCACAGATACGCAGTATTTT. It is translated as CATSDSAVSGFTDTQYF.

The chain joins TRBV12-3 or TRBV12-4 to TRBJ2-3, with no clear D. The CDR3 is 12 amino acids. The V end was cut by 6 bases, the J end by 1 base, with 5 bases between. CDR3 sequence: CASSLGTDTQYF. In DNA form, the CDR3 reads TGTGCCAGCAGCCTAGGCACAGATACGCAGTATTTT.

This clone was seen a few times. The rearrangement uses TRBV5-1 and TRBJ2-7, with 11 bases fitting TRBD2. There are 17 residues in the CDR3. Germline V gene data show CDR1 as SGHRS and CDR2 as YFSETQ. Germline trimming cut 5 bases from V and 5 bases from J; bases unmatched to any gene: 15. The CDR3 DNA reads TGCGCCAGCAGACCCCCGGGACTAGCGGTAGCTACCCACGAGCAGTACTTC. Translation gives CASRPPGLAVATHEQYF.

The J gene is TRBJ1-3, the V gene TRBV3-1 (or the pseudogene TRBV3-2); D unresolved. The CDR3 sequence is 13 residues long. Deletions cut 3 bases from V and 4 bases from J, with 7 bases between. CDR1 is LGHDT, CDR2 YNNKEL, per germline (reference sequence). CDR3 DNA sequence: TGTGCCAGCAGCCACGGGGTAGGAAACACCATATATTTT. Translated: CASSHGVGNTIYF.

CDR3 DNA: TGTGCCAGCAGCCCTGGGACAGACTATGGCTACACCTTC. Its translation: CASSPGTDYGYTF. The chain employs TRBV9 and TRBJ1-2, with TRBD1 matching over 7 bases. The J segment lost 3 bases and the V segment lost 4 bases, leaving 3 bases of the junction unmatched. Germline V lookup: CDR1 SGDLS, CDR2 YYNGEE. The CDR3 loop spans 13 amino acids.

This chain joins TRBV2 and TRBJ1-4, with D possibly TRBD1 on 5 matching bases. Trimming pared 6 bases from V and 8 bases from J, leaving 19 bases between. CDR3 length equals 15 residues. The germline V gene encodes CDR1 SNHLY and CDR2 FYNNEI. Here the CDR3 DNA reads TGTGCCAGCAGGAGGAGGGACTGGGGGGGAGAAAAACTGTTTTTT. Protein: CASRRRDWGGEKLFF.

V gene TRBV6-2 or TRBV6-3 combines with J gene TRBJ2-1; 9 bases fit TRBD2. The CDR3 extends over 18 amino acids. J gave up 4 bases and V 4 bases, and 14 bases lay outside the gene matches. Germline V gives CDR1 MNHEY, CDR2 SVGEGT. CDR3: CASSSSLSGRRTYNEQFF. DNA of the CDR3: TGTGCCAGCAGTTCCTCATTAAGCGGGAGGCGTACATACAATGAGCAGTTCTTC.

The V call is TRBV3-1 (or the pseudogene TRBV3-2), the J call TRBJ1-2; a weak D match, TRBD1 (6 bases). CDR1 is LGHDT and CDR2 is YNNKEL in the germline V gene (reference sequence). The CDR3 spans 12 residues. Trimming left V 5 bases short and J 8 bases short, with 12 bases between. Written as DNA, the CDR3 is TGTGCCAGCAGCTCCCCAGGGGAGGGCTACACCTTC. The encoded protein is CASSSPGEGYTF.

This chain joins TRBV28 and TRBJ2-1, with 9 nucleotides matching TRBD2. J was trimmed by 6 bases and V by 8 bases; bases with no gene match: 8. The CDR3 consists of 14 residues. Germline lookup yields CDR1 MDHEN and CDR2 SYDVKM. CDR3 DNA sequence: TGTGCCAGCTGGGGCCTAGCGGGGCCCAATGAGCAGTTCTTC. Translated, it gives CASWGLAGPNEQFF.

The chain employs TRBV24-1 and TRBJ2-1; 9 bases agree with TRBD2. The CDR3 covers 15 residues. The germline CDR1 and CDR2 sequences are KGHDR and SFDVKD. Trimming removed 6 bases from V and 6 bases from J; junction bases left unmatched: 8. The CDR3 nucleotides are TGTGCCACCAGTCGGGGACTAGCCCCTAGCAATGAGCAGTTCTTC. Amino acids: CATSRGLAPSNEQFF.

For this clone: The identical CDR3 is also encoded by other nucleotide sequences in the sample. This sequence joins TRBV29-1 and TRBJ2-3; no firm D call. The V gene's germline CDR1 is SQVTM and CDR2 ANQGSEA. CDR3 size: 12 residues. Trimming took 3 bases from V and 1 from J, leaving 5 bases between them. In DNA form, the CDR3 reads TGCAGCGTTGACCAGGGCACAGATACGCAGTATTTT. Translating it yields CSVDQGTDTQYF.

V usage is TRBV6-5 and J usage is TRBJ2-1, with D hard to call. The V gene lost 7 bases and the J gene lost 10 bases, with 11 bases spanning the gap. This CDR3 contains 11 residues. Per the germline V gene, CDR1 is MNHEY and CDR2 is SVGAGI. This CDR3 reads CASTYRGEQFF. CDR3 in DNA: TGTGCCAGCACCTATCGAGGCGAGCAGTTCTTC.

This clone was counted only a few times. The rearrangement links TRBV19 to TRBJ2-3; D is perhaps TRBD2 (5 bases). The length of the CDR3 is 16 residues. The ends were cut back, 1 base at V and 1 base at J, with 12 bases in the middle. Germline-derived CDR1 and CDR2 are LNHDA and SQIVND (reference sequence). In nucleotides, the CDR3 is TGTGCCAGTAGTATAGGTTGGGAGTTCGGCACAGATACGCAGTATTTT. Translation gives CASSIGWEFGTDTQYF.

DNA of the CDR3: TGTGCCAGCCGCATCCCCTTGCGGGAGGTGGGCAATGAGCAGTTCTTC. Protein product: CASRIPLREVGNEQFF. V gene TRBV7-9 combines with J gene TRBJ2-1, with TRBD2 matching over 8 bases. Germline-derived CDR1 and CDR2 are SEHNR and FQNEAQ (reference sequence). This CDR3 is 16 amino acids long. The junction had 15 bases not matched to a gene; V was cut back by 8 bases and J by 6 bases.

The J gene is TRBJ1-2, the V gene TRBV19, with 8 positions matching TRBD1. CDR3 length: 14 residues. Trimming at V came to 5 bases and at J to 5 bases, leaving 7 bases not matched to a gene. Per germline, CDR1 LNHDA and CDR2 SQIVND (reference sequence). CDR3 in amino acids: CASSFSGTGYGYTF. The CDR3 DNA is TGTGCCAGTAGTTTCTCCGGGACAGGATATGGCTACACCTTC.

This clone was observed many times. This chain uses TRBV6-5 with TRBJ1-6, with D tentatively TRBD1 (5 bases). The CDR3 runs 15 residues. With 4 bases removed from V and 10 bases from J, the gap between germline ends came to 17 bases. Looked up from germline, CDR1 is MNHEY and CDR2 is SVGAGI. This CDR3 is CASSLHSGPRSPLHF. In DNA, the CDR3 is TGTGCCAGCAGTTTACACTCAGGGCCGCGGTCACCCCTCCACTTT.

The J gene is TRBJ2-7, the V gene TRBV7-2, with TRBD2 identical over 12 bases. CDR3 size: 14 residues. The junction had 5 bases not matched to a gene; V was cut back by 5 bases and J by 6 bases. Germline V lookup: CDR1 SGHTA, CDR2 FQGNSA. The CDR3 reads CASSTILAGGEQYF. CDR3 DNA: TGTGCCAGCAGCACAATACTAGCGGGAGGCGAGCAGTACTTC. The full variable domain, rest sourced from reference TRBV7-2 and TRBJ2-7, is GAGVSQSPSNKVTEKGKDVELRCDPISGHTALYWYRQSLGQGLEFLIYFQGNSAPDKSGLPSDRFSAERTGGSVSTLTIQRTQQEDSAVYLCASSTILAGGEQYFGPGTRLTVT.

The chain employs TRBV10-3 and TRBJ2-7; 9 positions match TRBD1. Germline lookup yields CDR1 ENHRY and CDR2 SYGVKD. This CDR3 is built from 15 residues. J was trimmed by 3 bases and V by 0 bases; bases with no gene match: 3. Here the CDR3 reads CAISESWTGVYEQYF. The CDR3 nucleotides read TGTGCCATCAGTGAGTCGTGGACAGGGGTCTACGAGCAGTACTTC.

This chain uses TRBV7-8 with TRBJ2-5; 7 nucleotides agree with TRBD2. Germline V lookup: CDR1 SGHVS, CDR2 FQNEAQ. The trim removed 6 bases at V and 3 bases at J, leaving 7 bases unmatched. The CDR3 runs 14 residues. CDR3 in DNA: TGTGCCAGCAGTTCAACGGGACTAAAAGAGACCCAGTACTTC. This encodes CASSSTGLKETQYF.

The gene calls are TRBV5-1 and TRBJ2-2, with 9 bases identical to TRBD2. Per the germline V gene, CDR1 is SGHRS and CDR2 is YFSETQ. With V trimmed by 4 bases and J by 6 bases, 10 bases remained unmatched. The CDR3 has 16 amino acids. The CDR3 DNA reads as TGCGCCAGCAGCCCCTCCGGGACTAGCTCCCCCGGGGAGCTGTTTTTT. Its translation: CASSPSGTSSPGELFF.